The 9 T cell receptor beta chains reported below all come from one sample, sequenced in a study of CD8+ T cells in alopecia areata. Treatment specified: oral pan-JAK inhibitor, 5-10 mg twice daily. Sequencing templates came from extracted RNA that was reverse transcribed into cDNA. The data were produced by immunoSEQ multiplex PCR, yet TCRdb's version contains in-frame clones alone and is incomplete. The sample records 200,000 or so clones, about 40% being singletons. The material was CD4+ T cells sorted from blood, obtained at roughly week 38, from a patient treated with tofacitinib. These receptor sequences come from a human donor with alopecia areata.

This clone was recorded a few times. The chain has TRBV30 and TRBJ1-4; 7 positions match TRBD1. Germline trimming cut 3 bases from V and 7 bases from J; bases unmatched to any gene: 5. The CDR3 covers 13 residues. Germline-derived CDR1 and CDR2 are GTSNPN and SVGIG (reference sequence). CDR3 coding DNA: TGTGCCTGGAGATGGACAGGAGGTGAAAAACTGTTTTTT. This codes for CAWRWTGGEKLFF.

This clone was detected only a few times. The chain combines TRBV28 with TRBJ1-2; no clear D gene. V was clipped by 3 bases and J by 0 bases, with 8 bases between them. From germline, CDR1 is MDHEN and CDR2 SYDVKM. This CDR3 has 14 residues. This chain's CDR3 is CASSLTVANYGYTF. CDR3 in DNA: TGTGCCAGCAGTTTGACGGTGGCTAACTATGGCTACACCTTC.

The chain combines TRBV7-9 with TRBJ2-7; D is possibly TRBD2 (6 bases). The CDR3 length is 14 residues. Per germline, CDR1 SEHNR and CDR2 FQNEAQ (reference sequence). The V end lost 5 bases, the J end lost 1 base, and 12 bases lay between the germline ends. The CDR3 spells CASSPRRGSYEQYF. CDR3 coding DNA: TGTGCCAGCAGCCCGAGGAGGGGATCCTACGAGCAGTACTTC.

This chain uses TRBV4-3 with TRBJ2-7; 11 bases line up with TRBD2. CDR3 length: 22 residues. The V gene end was trimmed by 2 bases and the J gene end by 9 bases; junction bases not matched to a gene: 30. Germline lookup yields CDR1 LGHNA and CDR2 YSLEER. DNA of the CDR3: TGCGCCAGCAGCCAATATTGGGGAGGTTTAGGGACGGCAAGACTAGCGGGAATCGGGCAGTACTTC. Its translation is CASSQYWGGLGTARLAGIGQYF.

The J gene is TRBJ2-4, the V gene TRBV21-1; TRBD2, as called in the table, went unchecked against the DNA. TRBV21-1 constitutes a pseudogene. This CDR3 spans 15 amino acids. The CDR3 sequence: CASSKGGRRKNIQYF. The CDR3 DNA sequence: TGTGCCAGCAGCAAAGGAGGCAGGAGGAAAAACATTCAGTACTTC.

This sequence joins TRBV28 and TRBJ2-6; D ambiguous. This CDR3 region has 15 residues. With 5 bases removed from V and 0 bases from J, the gap between germline ends came to 8 bases. Germline loops: CDR1 MDHEN, CDR2 SYDVKM. The DNA for the CDR3 is TGTGCCAGCAGTCCCCCAATCTCTGGGGCCAACGTCCTGACTTTC. This gives the protein CASSPPISGANVLTF. The variable domain in full, completed from reference TRBV28 and TRBJ2-6, reads DVKVTQSSRYLVKRTGEKVFLECVQDMDHENMFWYRQDPGLGLRLIYFSYDVKMKEKGDIPEGYSVSREKKERFSLILESASTNQTSMYLCASSPPISGANVLTFGAGSRLTVL.

The J gene is TRBJ2-5, the V gene TRBV5-1; D not resolved. This CDR3 region has 13 residues. CDR1 and CDR2 (germline): SGHRS, YFSETQ. The V and J ends lost 1 base and 3 bases respectively, with 7 bases between them. The CDR3 spells CASSLFREETQYF. For the CDR3, the DNA is TGCGCCAGCAGCTTGTTTAGGGAAGAGACCCAGTACTTC.

V is TRBV4-3 and J is TRBJ2-4; possibly TRBD1 or TRBD2 for D (5 bases each). This CDR3 is 13 amino acids long. V was trimmed by 8 bases and J by 9 bases, leaving 17 bases between them. CDR1 is LGHNA, CDR2 YSLEER, per germline. For the CDR3, the DNA is TGCGCCAGCGGATCGCTGGGGGAAGGCATTCAGTACTTC. Translating gives CASGSLGEGIQYF.

The chain links TRBV9 to TRBJ2-7; TRBD1 matches at 9 bases. J gave up 3 bases and V 5 bases, and 6 bases lay outside the gene matches. Germline loops: CDR1 SGDLS, CDR2 YYNGEE. CDR3 length: 14 residues. The CDR3 region has the DNA TGTGCCAGCAGTGTCCAGGACAGGGGCTACGAGCAGTACTTC. Encoded protein: CASSVQDRGYEQYF.